The rows below give T cell receptor beta chains drawn from one sample of a study of T cells after yellow fever vaccination. TCRdb ran MiXCR on the 5' RACE reads and lists one entry per CDR3 protein. The repertoire holds around 320,000 distinct CDR3 sequences, with around 4.3% as singletons. Sequenced material: PBMCs, taken 15 days after the yellow fever booster vaccination. Receptors originate from a young man who received the YFV17D yellow fever vaccine. Both conserved end residues are trimmed from each CDR3. Clone size, where shown, is once, few, many, or a class for clones that have expanded.

>few|TRBV7-9|TRBJ2-3
ASSKLAGASTDTQY
>many|TRBV10-3|TRBJ1-3
AITSRQGVGGNTIY
>many|TRBV4-3|TRBJ2-3
ASSQGEGGFVDTQY
>many|TRBV5-5|TRBJ1-2
ASEDRAYGYT
>many|TRBV4-1|TRBJ1-2
ASSPILLGRGYT
>few|TRBV19|TRBJ2-5
ASSRTGTESRGTQY
>few|TRBV4-3|TRBJ1-2
ASSQVIGLPSRGYT
>many|TRBV7-2|TRBJ2-3
ASSQNSRDTQY
>-|TRBV7-9|TRBJ1-1
ASRRTGGASEAF
>-|TRBV5-5|TRBJ2-7
ASSRGLQPSYEQY
>few|TRBV15|TRBJ2-2
ATGRDTGELF
>few|TRBV7-3|TRBJ2-2
ASSLGLAGADPRELF
>many|TRBV20-1|TRBJ1-1
SVDRGSDTEAF
>many|TRBV6-2/TRBV6-3|TRBJ1-5
ASRRGPGPKQPQH
>many|TRBV20-1|TRBJ2-3
SAPLKTGTTQDTQY
>few|TRBV6-2/TRBV6-3|TRBJ2-7
ASTETSGGSYEQY
>many|TRBV4-3|TRBJ1-2
ASSQGGTDYYGYT
>many|TRBV7-2|TRBJ2-3
ASSFPHDRGTSDTQY
>many|TRBV5-1|TRBJ2-5
ASSLGSSGETQY
>few|TRBV7-2|TRBJ2-7
ASSFSPSSYEQY
>many|TRBV7-9|TRBJ1-1
ASSMRRGDNTEAF
>-|TRBV12-5|TRBJ2-7
ARCTQGKDYEQY
>few|TRBV21-1|TRBJ2-7
ASSIGGGDPYEQY
>few|TRBV5-1|TRBJ2-7
ASSPTWGTAYEQY
>few|TRBV2|TRBJ2-3
ASRRTSGSTDTQY
>many|TRBV7-2|TRBJ1-2
ASSLGGDRGYT
>-|TRBV12-3/TRBV12-4|TRBJ2-2
ASSLFGGANTGELF
>many|TRBV7-9|TRBJ1-1
ASSLDPVGTEAF
>few|TRBV28|TRBJ2-1
ASSGIREQF
>few|TRBV6-2/TRBV6-3|TRBJ2-2
ASSYSTGKTGELF
>many|TRBV7-2|TRBJ2-3
ASSQGPGRGTDTQY
>-|TRBV10-3|TRBJ1-6
AISESSGGNSYNSPLH
>-|TRBV7-2|TRBJ2-3
ASSLRKAGLSDTQY
>-|TRBV5-5|TRBJ2-6
ASSLFGSVSGANVLT
>-|TRBV20-1|TRBJ1-5
NLHAFHQPQH
>-|TRBV24-1|TRBJ1-2
ATSKDRNYGYT